This TCR beta chain originates from a study of cytomegalovirus exposure and HLA in healthy donors. The PCR made use of 60 Vbeta and 13 Jbeta primers. Data came from immunoSEQ multiplex PCR; TCRdb stores just in-frame clones and leaves some out. The sample contains approximately 99,000 clones, roughly 83% of which appear only once. Trimming shortened V by 2 bases and J by 10 bases, and 6 bases separated the two germline ends. CDR3 length equals 12 residues. CDR1 is SEHNR, CDR2 FQNEAQ, per germline (reference sequence). A word on this clone: What it binds is unknown.

Points from the study as a whole: It was about 180 TCR beta chains that were listed as cytomegalovirus-associated. Most observed TCR sequences were rare, whereas some public TCRs were detected in many donors.

The sample was PBMCs. The rearrangement links TRBV7-9 to TRBJ2-6; no clear D. This sequence was found in a male donor in good health and CMV-seropositive. The CDR3 protein is CASSLIGNVLTF. The CDR3 DNA follows: TGTGCCAGCAGCTTAATCGGGAACGTCCTGACTTTC.